This TCR beta chain was observed in a study of blood T cell repertoires in COVID-19. At the level of the study: The United States, Italy and Spain provided the acute and convalescent COVID-19 samples.

From germline, CDR1 is SSHAT and CDR2 FNYEAQ (reference sequence). This CDR3 has 15 amino acids. Per the original data handling: For nucleated cells, counts were estimated from reference gene primer amplification. Clones were read by immunoSEQ multiplex PCR, and TCRdb kept only the in-frame ones, dropping some. V, J and clone size reflect that table, while D and trimming were determined from the DNA. The sample lists about 140,000 clones, around 82% seen once, with around 8.6% in the top ten. With regard to this clone: One end of the junction is discordant with germline, which a read error may explain.

This chain links TRBV7-7 with TRBJ2-3; 10 bases match TRBD2. This TCR was recovered from a human donor in a cohort sampled during active COVID-19. Sequencing was carried out using peripheral blood. CDR3 sequence (DNA): TGTGCTAGCAGTCCGAGCGGGGGGGCCGCAGATACGCAGTATTTT. Its protein product is CASSPSGGAADTQYF.